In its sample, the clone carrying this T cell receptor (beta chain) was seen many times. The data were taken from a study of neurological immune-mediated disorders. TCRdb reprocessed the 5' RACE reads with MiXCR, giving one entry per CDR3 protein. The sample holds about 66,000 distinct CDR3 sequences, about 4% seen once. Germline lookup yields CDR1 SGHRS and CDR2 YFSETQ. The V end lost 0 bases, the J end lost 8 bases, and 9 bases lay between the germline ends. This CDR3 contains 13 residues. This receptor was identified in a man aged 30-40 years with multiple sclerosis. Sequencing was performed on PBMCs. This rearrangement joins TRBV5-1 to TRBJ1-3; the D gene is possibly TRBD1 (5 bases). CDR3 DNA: TGCGCCAGCAGCTTGGGGGACGGCTACACCATATATTTT. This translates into CASSLGDGYTIYF.